What follows are 8 T cell receptor beta chains derived from one specimen sequenced in a study of T cell responses to AZD1222 COVID-19 vaccine. Assay: immunoSEQ multiplex PCR; the TCRdb copy retains only in-frame clones and omits some. The sample includes 140,000 to 150,000 clones, 85% to 95% of them seen just once. The material sequenced was peripheral blood, taken on day 0 of MenACWY control vaccination. These receptors all stem from an adult in good health.

This chain uses TRBV21-1 with TRBJ2-7; TRBD2 is the table's D call and was not checked against the DNA. TRBV21-1 is assigned pseudogene status. The CDR3 has 16 amino acids. The CDR3 loop reads CASSNSPGGIPYEQYF. In nucleotides, the CDR3 is TGTGCCAGCAGCAATTCTCCCGGCGGAATCCCCTACGAGCAGTACTTC.

The chain joins TRBV10-1 to TRBJ1-6; D possibly corresponds to TRBD1 (5 bases). Trimming pared 6 bases from V and 6 bases from J, leaving 24 bases between. The CDR3 loop spans 18 amino acids. The germline V gene has CDR1 WNHNN and CDR2 SYGVQD (reference sequence). CDR3 nucleotide sequence: TGCGCCAGCAGGCCGGGACGGGACCGTTTCGCCCTTAATTCACCCCTCCACTTT. It is translated as CASRPGRDRFALNSPLHF.

J is TRBJ1-1 and V is TRBV2; a possible D gene is TRBD1 (6 bases). The CDR3 totals 12 residues. V was pared by 10 bases and J by 3 bases, with 12 bases between. Germline V gene data show CDR1 as SNHLY and CDR2 as FYNNEI. The CDR3 DNA reads TGTGCCACCTCGGGGGCGGACACTGAAGCTTTCTTT. Its protein is CATSGADTEAFF.

The chain links TRBV5-1 to TRBJ2-3; D is undetermined. This CDR3 is 14 amino acids long. Per the germline V gene, CDR1 is SGHRS and CDR2 is YFSETQ. Trimming shortened V by 1 base and J by 2 bases, and 8 bases separated the two germline ends. CDR3 in DNA: TGCGCCAGCAGCTTGACCCTTTACACAGATACGCAGTATTTT. Its protein is CASSLTLYTDTQYF.

The rearrangement links TRBV3-1 (or the pseudogene TRBV3-2) to TRBJ2-7; TRBD1 aligns across 8 bases. After removal of 3 bases from V and 5 bases from J, the junction contained 6 bases not matched to a gene. From germline, CDR1 is LGHDT and CDR2 YNNKEL (reference sequence). This CDR3 comprises 14 residues. The DNA of the CDR3 is TGTGCCAGCAGCCAGTCGGACAGGGACCACGAGCAGTACTTC. Protein sequence: CASSQSDRDHEQYF.

The rearrangement links TRBV3-1 (or the pseudogene TRBV3-2) to TRBJ1-5, with TRBD1 as a possible D gene (5 bases). CDR1 is LGHDT and CDR2 is YNNKEL in the germline V gene (reference sequence). The CDR3 runs to 14 residues. V was pared by 1 base and J by 6 bases, with 10 bases between. The DNA of the CDR3 is TGTGCCAGCAGCCAAGGAAGGGGTGGTCAGCCCCAGCATTTT. Translated, it gives CASSQGRGGQPQHF.

The table lists this clone with a count of one. The CDR3 sequence is CASSPKGDYNSPLHF. The CDR3 DNA reads TGCGCCAGCAGCCCTAAGGGAGACTATAATTCACCCCTCCACTTT. The chain recombines TRBV5-1 with TRBJ1-6, with D hard to call. Trimming took 4 bases from V and 3 from J, leaving 11 bases between them. Germline CDR1 SGHRS, CDR2 YFSETQ. This CDR3 comprises 15 residues.

This chain connects TRBV18 to TRBJ2-1, with a possible D match to TRBD1 (5 bases). This CDR3 comprises 14 residues. The germline CDR1 and CDR2 sequences are KGHSH and LQKENI. The ends were cut back, 2 bases at V and 5 bases at J, with 10 bases in the middle. Here the CDR3 reads CASSPGAVNNEQFF. CDR3 nucleotides: TGTGCCAGCTCACCAGGGGCGGTAAACAATGAGCAGTTCTTC. The full variable domain, completed using reference TRBV18 and TRBJ2-1, is NAGVMQNPRHLVRRRGQEARLRCSPMKGHSHVYWYRQLPEEGLKFMVYLQKENIIDESGMPKERFSAEFPKEGPSILRIQQVVRGDSAAYFCASSPGAVNNEQFFGPGTRLTVL.